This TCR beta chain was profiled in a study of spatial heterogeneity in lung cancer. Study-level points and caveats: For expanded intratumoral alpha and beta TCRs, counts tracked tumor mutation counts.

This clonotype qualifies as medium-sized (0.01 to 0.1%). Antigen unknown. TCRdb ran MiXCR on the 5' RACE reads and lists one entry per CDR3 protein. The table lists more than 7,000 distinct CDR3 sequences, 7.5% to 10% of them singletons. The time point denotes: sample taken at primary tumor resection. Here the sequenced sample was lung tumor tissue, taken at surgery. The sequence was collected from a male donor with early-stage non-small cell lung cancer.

CDR3 residues: CASSLEVAADTQYF. CDR3 nucleotide sequence: TGTGCCAGCAGCTTAGAGGTAGCGGCAGATACGCAGTATTTT. The chain joins TRBV7-9 to TRBJ2-3, with D tentatively TRBD2 (6 bases). The CDR3 spans 14 residues. Between the trimmed V and J ends, which lost 1 base and 4 bases, there was a span of 9 bases. Germline loops: CDR1 SEHNR, CDR2 FQNEAQ (reference sequence).